Here is one T cell receptor (beta chain) with its context. The antigen it recognizes is unknown. Base-call qualities are not available, and no considerably larger clone is one nucleotide away. This specimen belongs to a study of blood T cell repertoires in COVID-19 (dated by TCRdb to the early 2020s). About the full investigation: Samples covering the acute and convalescent phases of COVID-19 were provided by collaborators in the United States, Italy and Spain. The material from the prospective study consisted of cDNA or gDNA derived from T cells, B-cell-depleted T cells, or PBMCs. Subjects who had been exposed to COVID-19, were actively infected with it, or had recovered from it provided the deeply sampled blood TCRbeta repertoires that made up the dataset. The repertoires were released in a freely available public database intended as a resource for research on the immune response to SARS-CoV-2. The samples were drawn from two sources: the first 160 participants of the ongoing ImmuneRACE study, and fewer than 1,500 subjects contributed by 6 global collaborators. The sample metadata nearly always contained a de-identified subject ID, COVID-19 status, age in years and sex. HLA class I and class II types, where available, came from metadata supplied by the sample provider rather than from assay-based typing.

Study-wide findings and limitations: Clinical and demographic metadata were provided uncurated, with the amount varying by source and participant.

Each collaborating institution followed its own protocols to collect whole blood in K2EDTA tubes. For TCRbeta analysis, collaborator samples were shipped as frozen whole blood, as isolated PBMCs, or as DNA extracted from either sample type. The CDR3, cysteine through phenylalanine, is 15 amino acids long. The sequence is cut down to CDR3 DNA, 45 bases in frame from base 1. Taken from the germline V gene, the CDR1 and CDR2 loops are SGHRS and YFSETQ. V has 1 base trimmed and J has 4 bases trimmed; junction bases matching no gene number 5. TCRbeta CDR3 regions were amplified from genomic DNA by means of the immunoSEQ Assay, a bias-controlled multiplex PCR. The study's processing was this. Within the assay, amplification of reference gene primers was used to estimate how many nucleated cells each sample contained. To quantify the absolute abundance of each unique TCRbeta CDR3 rearrangement, sequence reads were collapsed and filtered. For each sample, productive Simpson clonality was calculated as the square root of Simpson's diversity index across productive rearrangements. Sourced from immuneACCESS, this table was stored by TCRdb with only in-frame sequences that have V and J called. A share of the clones is absent; for the studies checked, an unresolved V gene accounts for under half, and the remainder has no known explanation. That table gives V, J and clone size, and the DNA gave D and trimming. The sample table records about 220,000 clones; around 82% of these occur just once. Jointly, the top ten make up about 7.4% of the sample.

Source material: peripheral blood. This receptor was identified in a woman in her fifties or sixties with acute or convalescent COVID-19. The chain couples TRBV5-1 to TRBJ2-7; 10 junctional bases match TRBD2. The CDR3 protein: CASSLTSGIVYEQYF. The sequenced DNA is TGCGCCAGCAGCTTGACTAGCGGGATAGTATACGAGCAGTACTTC. The CDR3, completed at both ends by the reference TRBV5-1 and TRBJ2-7 genes, gives the full variable domain KAGVTQTPRYLIKTRGQQVTLSCSPISGHRSVSWYQQTPGQGLQFLFEYFSETQRNKGNFPGRFSGRQFSNSRSEMNVSTLELGDSALYLCASSLTSGIVYEQYFGPGTRLTVT.